Reported below is one TCR beta chain. The antigen is not known. Deletions cut 1 base from V and 5 bases from J, with 14 bases between. Germline loops: CDR1 SGHVS, CDR2 FNYEAQ. This CDR3 contains 15 residues. The authors' processing: ImmunoSEQ only sent back junction sequences with no quality scores, so filtering was done differently. Profiling relied on immunoSEQ multiplex PCR, and the TCRdb table lists in-frame clones only, not all of them. The DNA gave D and trimming, while V, J and clone size come from that table. The data show 2 million or so clones, approximately 95% seen once. This entry comes from a study of shared clonotypes between healthy human individuals. Whole-study results and caveats: Clonotypes which were not shared had lower generation probabilities than clonotypes that all four donors shared. Researchers found naive subsets generally carried larger estimated richness than memory subsets. Only blood was sampled; tissue repertoires likely differ.

The TCR comes from a man younger than 30 in good health. This chain uses TRBV7-6 with TRBJ1-1, with D possibly being TRBD1 (6 bases). Sequencing was carried out using naive CD4+ T cells sorted from blood. The subset here: CD45RA+ positively selected. The CDR3 loop is CASSLEGGGSTEAFF. Here the CDR3 DNA reads TGTGCCAGCAGCTTAGAGGGGGGAGGCTCGACTGAAGCTTTCTTT.